Listed here are 27 T cell receptor beta chains from one sample, sequenced in a study of T cells in Graves' hyperthyroidism and ophthalmopathy (dated by TCRdb to between 2019 and 2020). The library was built by means of multiplex PCR. TCRdb shows the sequencer as Illumina HiSeq 2000. TCR beta CDR3 regions were amplified from RNA transcripts. A first-round RT-PCR of the TCR CDR3 used the HTBI primer set with the Qiagen OneStep RT-PCR kit. TCRdb ran its own pipeline on the public reads, namely fastp trimming at Q25 and MiXCR clone calling, and kept in-frame beta chains. CDR3 protein sequences are deduplicated, and each keeps its most common genes and DNA. The sample records a few hundred thousand distinct CDR3 sequences, approximately 14% of which are singletons. The ten largest clones represent roughly 13% of the sample. Sequencing was done on a sample of blood. These receptors were collected from a woman under 30 with Graves' hyperthyroidism.

This clonotype was observed a handful of times. The chain couples TRBV27 to TRBJ1-5; D is unresolved. The CDR3 is 16 amino acids. Per germline, CDR1 MNHEY and CDR2 SMNVEV (reference sequence). V lost 8 bases and J lost 0, with 17 bases in between. CDR3 sequence: CASGPLGRTSNQPQHF. CDR3 nucleotide sequence: TGTGCCAGCGGCCCCTTGGGAAGGACTAGCAATCAGCCCCAGCATTTT.

This clonotype has only a few counts. The chain recombines TRBV9 with TRBJ1-1; perhaps TRBD1 as D (5 bases). V shed 3 bases and J shed 4 bases, with 13 bases lying between them. CDR1 is SGDLS, CDR2 YYNGEE, per germline. The CDR3 spans 14 residues. The CDR3 DNA reads as TGTGCCAGCAGCGCGGGGGGTTTGGGCACTGAAGCTTTCTTT. Amino acids: CASSAGGLGTEAFF.

The chain's CDR3 is CSARDRRAGSSGNTIYF. CDR3 bases: TGCAGTGCTAGAGATCGGAGGGCGGGGAGCTCTGGAAACACCATATATTTT. V usage is TRBV20-1 and J usage is TRBJ1-3; D is unresolved. The CDR3 totals 17 residues. V was pared by 0 bases and J by 0 bases, with 15 bases between. Germline-derived CDR1 and CDR2 are DFQATT and SNEGSKA (reference sequence).

This clonotype came up many times. This chain connects TRBV6-5 to TRBJ2-2; D might be TRBD2 (6 bases). The germline V gene has CDR1 MNHEY and CDR2 SVGAGI. CDR3 length equals 16 residues. V was trimmed by 2 bases and J by 2 bases, leaving 12 bases between them. The DNA of the CDR3 is TGTGCCAGCAGTTACGACAAGGGACTTAACACCGGGGAGCTGTTTTTT. Its translation is CASSYDKGLNTGELFF.

This clonotype was seen ten or more times. The chain joins TRBV5-1 to TRBJ2-2, with D unclear. Trimming took off 2 bases at V and 0 bases at J, with 8 bases between the two ends. The CDR3 length is 15 residues. Germline V gives CDR1 SGHRS, CDR2 YFSETQ. This CDR3 reads CASSLSRANTGELFF. Written as DNA, the CDR3 is TGCGCCAGCAGCTTAAGTAGGGCGAACACCGGGGAGCTGTTTTTT.

In its sample, this clonotype was seen many times. The genes are TRBV7-9 and TRBJ2-2; 7 positions agree with TRBD2. From germline, CDR1 is SEHNR and CDR2 FQNEAQ (reference sequence). CDR3 size: 16 residues. Trimming took 2 bases from V and 6 from J; bases not matched to a gene: 9. DNA of the CDR3: TGTGCCAGCAGCTTACCTGTCGCGGGAGCGTCCGGGGAGCTGTTTTTT. This codes for CASSLPVAGASGELFF. Combining the CDR3 with reference TRBV7-9 and TRBJ2-2 gives the whole variable domain DTGVSQNPRHKITKRGQNVTFRCDPISEHNRLYWYRQTLGQGPEFLTYFQNEAQLEKSRLLSDRFSAERPKGSFSTLEIQRTEQGDSAMYLCASSLPVAGASGELFFGEGSRLTVL.

This chain links TRBV19 with TRBJ1-1, with 10 bases fitting TRBD1. Germline-derived CDR1 and CDR2 are LNHDA and SQIVND (reference sequence). The CDR3 loop spans 13 amino acids. The J segment lost 5 bases and the V segment lost 5 bases, leaving 2 bases of the junction unmatched. The CDR3 DNA reads TGTGCCAGTAGTGGGACAGGGGTGACTGAAGCTTTCTTT. This translates into CASSGTGVTEAFF.

J is TRBJ2-7 and V is TRBV5-1, with D perhaps matching TRBD1 or TRBD2 (5 bases each). Trimming stripped 3 bases from V and 3 bases from J, with 13 bases between. From germline, CDR1 is SGHRS and CDR2 YFSETQ. CDR3 size: 14 residues. CDR3 residues: CASSSPGRRYEQYF. In DNA form, the CDR3 reads TGCGCCAGCAGCTCCCCGGGACGGCGCTACGAGCAGTACTTC.

This clonotype was seen only a few times. The chain links TRBV5-4 to TRBJ2-7; the match to TRBD2 covers 8 bases. V gave up 4 bases and J gave up 3 bases; unmatched junction bases: 9. The germline V gene has CDR1 SGHNT and CDR2 YYREEE (reference sequence). There are 15 residues in the CDR3. For the CDR3, the DNA is TGTGCCAGCAGCCTGAGCGGGAGATTTGTCTACGAGCAGTACTTC. Translating gives CASSLSGRFVYEQYF. The whole variable domain, filled in from reference TRBV5-4 and TRBJ2-7, reads ETGVTQSPTHLIKTRGQQVTLRCSSQSGHNTVSWYQQALGQGPQFIFQYYREEENGRGNFPPRFSGLQFPNYSSELNVNALELDDSALYLCASSLSGRFVYEQYFGPGTRLTVT.

The sample holds one count of this clonotype. The chain links TRBV24-1 to TRBJ1-1; possible D gene TRBD1, 6 bases. CDR3 length: 15 residues. Germline loops: CDR1 KGHDR, CDR2 SFDVKD. The ends were cut back, 4 bases at V and 4 bases at J, with 15 bases in the middle. CDR3 coding DNA: TGTGCCACCAGTGAAGGGGGGGAGTTGCTCACTGAAGCTTTCTTT. This translates into CATSEGGELLTEAFF.

There are a few counts of this clonotype. The V gene is TRBV19, the J gene TRBJ1-2; TRBD1 is a possible D gene (5 bases). This CDR3 has 13 residues. Germline V gene data show CDR1 as LNHDA and CDR2 as SQIVND (reference sequence). With 7 bases removed from V and 3 bases from J, the gap between germline ends came to 12 bases. This CDR3 reads CASNTGRYYGYTF. In nucleotides, the CDR3 is TGTGCCAGTAATACGGGACGGTACTATGGCTACACCTTC. The full variable domain, completed using reference TRBV19 and TRBJ1-2, is DGGITQSPKYLFRKEGQNVTLSCEQNLNHDAMYWYRQDPGQGLRLIYYSQIVNDFQKGDIAEGYSVSREKKESFPLTVTSAQKNPTAFYLCASNTGRYYGYTFGSGTRLTVV.

In its sample, this clonotype was seen a few times. The chain couples TRBV27 to TRBJ1-2; TRBD1 matches 7 bases. V dropped 3 bases and J dropped 4; count of bases not matched to a gene: 8. Germline values: CDR1 MNHEY, CDR2 SMNVEV (reference sequence). The CDR3 runs 15 residues. This CDR3 is CASSFTGASPYGYTF. DNA for the CDR3: TGTGCCAGCAGTTTTACAGGGGCGTCACCCTATGGCTACACCTTC.

This clonotype was detected ten times or more. V gene TRBV2 combines with J gene TRBJ2-6, with D perhaps TRBD1 (6 bases). This CDR3 has 17 amino acids. Per the germline V gene, CDR1 is SNHLY and CDR2 is FYNNEI. V was clipped by 4 bases and J by 0 bases, with 13 bases between them. CDR3 sequence reads: CASSAPGTSSGANVLTF. The DNA for the CDR3 is TGTGCCAGCAGTGCACCGGGGACAAGCTCTGGGGCCAACGTCCTGACTTTC.

The gene calls are TRBV6-2 or TRBV6-3 and TRBJ2-7, with D possibly TRBD1 on 6 matching bases. Germline values: CDR1 MNHEY, CDR2 SVGEGT. The CDR3 loop spans 15 amino acids. Deletions cut 1 base from V and 2 bases from J, with 12 bases between. The CDR3, as DNA: TGTGCCAGCAGTTACTTGAGGGGGTCGCCCTACGAGCAGTACTTC. This encodes CASSYLRGSPYEQYF.

This clonotype was recorded once. This chain links TRBV6-1 with TRBJ1-4; 7 nucleotides agree with TRBD1. V shed 2 bases, J shed 10 bases, and the junction held 10 bases outside the gene matches. Germline CDR1 reads MNHNS; CDR2 reads SASEGT. The CDR3 contains 15 residues. Written as DNA, the CDR3 is TGTGCCAGCAGTGAATTAGGACAGGCCGGGGGAAAACTGTTTTTT. It translates to CASSELGQAGGKLFF.

This clonotype was counted ten times or more. This chain joins TRBV18 and TRBJ1-4; 11 bases match TRBD1. V lost 6 bases, J lost 8 bases, and 5 bases stayed unmatched. Germline values: CDR1 KGHSH, CDR2 LQKENI. The CDR3 has 14 residues. The CDR3 sequence: CASSPGTGGEKLFF. Written as DNA, the CDR3 is TGTGCCAGCTCCCCCGGGACAGGGGGGGAAAAACTGTTTTTT.

The chain employs TRBV24-1 and TRBJ1-6; 9 nucleotides line up with TRBD1. Per germline, CDR1 KGHDR and CDR2 SFDVKD. Trimming removed 9 bases from V and 9 bases from J; junction bases left unmatched: 5. The CDR3 consists of 13 residues. CDR3 protein: CATQQGASSPLHF. CDR3 nucleotides: TGTGCCACCCAACAGGGGGCATCTTCACCCCTCCACTTT.

Regarding this clonotype: An end of the junction differs from the germline gene, which may be a read error. The CDR3 DNA follows: TGTGCCAGCAGTTACGACCGAGCAACTAATGAAAAACCGTTTTTT. It specifies CASSYDRATNEKPFF. The J gene is TRBJ1-4, the V gene TRBV6-9; no clear D. The CDR3 has 15 amino acids. Germline V gene sequence: CDR1 MNHGY, CDR2 SVAAGI.

This clonotype was recorded at least ten times. The V gene is TRBV7-2, the J gene TRBJ2-2; no definite D call. The CDR3 length is 16 residues. V was trimmed by 1 base and J by 4 bases, leaving 13 bases between them. Looked up from germline, CDR1 is SGHTA and CDR2 is FQGNSA. The chain's CDR3 is CASSLEIGWGTGELFF. The CDR3 DNA follows: TGTGCCAGCAGCTTAGAAATCGGGTGGGGCACCGGGGAGCTGTTTTTT.

This clonotype has just a few counts. The chain links TRBV29-1 to TRBJ2-7, with 8 bases that match TRBD2. Looked up from germline, CDR1 is SQVTM and CDR2 is ANQGSEA. The CDR3 has 13 residues. J lost 5 bases, V lost 4 bases, and 7 bases had no gene match. This CDR3 reads CSVGVSGTHEQYF. CDR3 nucleotide sequence: TGCAGCGTTGGTGTTAGCGGGACCCACGAGCAGTACTTC.

This clonotype came up a few times. The V and J genes are TRBV6-5 and TRBJ1-5; unclear D gene. CDR3 size: 13 residues. Germline CDR1 MNHEY, CDR2 SVGAGI. Trimming stripped 0 bases from V and 6 bases from J, with 6 bases between. The CDR3 loop reads CASSYSRVQPQHF. The DNA of the CDR3 is TGTGCCAGCAGTTACTCGCGGGTTCAGCCCCAGCATTTT.

This clonotype was recorded at least ten times. The rearrangement joins TRBV29-1 to TRBJ2-7; D remains unclear. The CDR3 length is 14 residues. Germline CDR1 reads SQVTM; CDR2 reads ANQGSEA. CDR3 amino acids: CRRTPRARRHEQYF. For the CDR3, the DNA is TGCAGGCGCACGCCACGGGCGCGTAGACACGAGCAGTACTTC.

This clonotype was seen a few times. The chain carries TRBV10-3 and TRBJ1-1, with D possibly being TRBD1 (6 bases). CDR1 is ENHRY, CDR2 SYGVKD, per germline. The CDR3 consists of 13 residues. Trimming cost V 8 bases and J 1 base, with 11 bases left between them. The CDR3 here is CAIANRANTEAFF. CDR3 nucleotide sequence: TGTGCCATCGCCAACAGGGCGAACACTGAAGCTTTCTTT.

This clonotype has a handful of counts. The chain carries TRBV29-1 and TRBJ2-2, with D maybe TRBD1 (6 bases). V shed 3 bases and J shed 1 base, with 12 bases lying between them. The CDR3 totals 15 residues. Per the germline V gene, CDR1 is SQVTM and CDR2 is ANQGSEA. CDR3 in amino acids: CSVEDRNLNTGELFF. The CDR3 DNA reads TGCAGCGTTGAGGACAGAAACCTGAACACCGGGGAGCTGTTTTTT.

J is TRBJ2-2 and V is TRBV19, with 9 bases fitting TRBD1. The germline CDR1 and CDR2 sequences are LNHDA and SQIVND (reference sequence). This CDR3 spans 13 amino acids. The ends lost 9 bases at V and 5 bases at J; junction bases unmatched: 4. The CDR3 spells CARQGAMTGELFF. CDR3 coding DNA: TGTGCCAGACAGGGGGCTATGACCGGGGAGCTGTTTTTT.

Comment on this clonotype: Relative to the germline gene, one junction end is altered; a read error may explain this. CDR3 DNA sequence: TGTGCCAGTAGTATCGGTGGACACACCATATATTTT. Translation gives CASSIGGHTIYF. This sequence joins TRBV19 and TRBJ1-3; D unresolved. The CDR3 runs 12 residues. Germline V CDR1 and CDR2: LNHDA, SQIVND (reference sequence).

This clonotype was detected ten times or more. V and J are TRBV28 and TRBJ2-7, with 9 bases matching TRBD2. The junction had 7 bases not matched to a gene; V was cut back by 2 bases and J by 5 bases. The germline V gene has CDR1 MDHEN and CDR2 SYDVKM. This CDR3 spans 15 amino acids. CDR3 sequence reads: CASSLVLAGNDEQYF. For the CDR3, the DNA is TGTGCCAGCAGTTTAGTGCTAGCGGGGAACGACGAGCAGTACTTC.